This T cell receptor (beta chain) was observed in a study of identical twins (TCRdb year 2016). Regarding the research as a whole: TCR alpha and beta repertoires from monozygotic twins, unrelated adults of various ages and cord blood were deep-sequenced to test whether fetal clonotypes persist. Replicate twin experiments were performed at different times using different library preparation protocols to rule out contamination. Study-wide findings and limitations: Fewer insertions were carried by abundant cord blood beta clonotypes; a weaker similar trend was observed in young adult naive repertoires, while no such trend was observed in memory repertoires. Excess twin sharing in beta out-of-frame sequences was weaker because fewer shared sequences lowered the signal-to-noise ratio. Invariant T cells such as MAIT and iNKT could partly confound zero-insertion analyses, though diverse VJ usage argued against this for most clonotypes. Recombination models systematically underestimated out-of-frame TCR alpha sharing in monozygotic twins but agreed with sharing between unrelated individuals. Because the same donors could not be followed over many years, the conclusions relied on cross-sectional statistical analysis. Out-of-frame TCR alpha sequences shared between twins showed an excess of low generation-probability sequences compared with coincidental sharing between unrelated individuals.

Trimming removed 5 bases from V and 8 bases from J; the gene matches leave 9 bases unexplained. The germline V gene (reference sequence) gives CDR1 as LNHDA and CDR2 as SQIVND. From cysteine to phenylalanine, the CDR3 is 15 amino acids long. Only CDR3 DNA remains: 45 bases, in frame from the first base. Every donor in the study was a healthy Caucasian. The twin cohort comprised three pairs of female monozygotic twins, all aged about 18 to 29 years. CD4+ and CD8+ T cell populations were isolated with positive isolation kits from Invitrogen. Points on this clonotype: No cognate antigen has been identified for it. Base qualities were left out, and no much larger clone turns up one base away.

Libraries were constructed by 5' RACE. Instrument on record: Illumina HiSeq 2000. Template switching added a universal primer binding site, and the final cDNA carried a unique molecular identifier that allowed TCR cDNA molecules to be counted accurately. First-strand cDNA for TCR alpha and beta chains was synthesized from specific primers in the conserved constant-segment region. To control for contamination, each cDNA library was double barcoded with a SMART-Mk sample barcode plus Illumina barcodes. TruSeq adapter sequences and Illumina sample barcodes were added in two successive PCR steps. Sequencing of the TCR alpha and beta cDNA libraries was done on the Illumina HiSeq platform using custom primers. On the study's bioinformatics: MiGEC processed the raw reads to extract unique molecular identifiers, while MiXCR was used to determine the CDR3 positions. For each individual, recombination models were inferred using an EM algorithm with the repgenHMM and IGoR tools. The analysis of shared clonotypes was done with the tcR package in R, with sharing normalized by the product of cloneset sizes. Out-of-frame nonproductive sequences were analyzed to study raw recombination free of thymic and clonal selection effects. Using fastp trimming at Q25 and MiXCR clonotype assembly, TCRdb reanalyzed the public sequencing data and kept in-frame beta chains. Every CDR3 protein is listed once, alongside the most common genes and DNA of its rows. The V and J calls and clone size come from TCRdb's table, not from the authors' own analysis. For this sample the table gives about 470,000 distinct CDR3 sequences, of which approximately 24% were detected only once. The ten largest clones capture roughly 2.8% of the sample.

This sample also appeared in a second study, on T cells expressing NK-cell markers. As that second paper reports: TCR beta-chain repertoires were profiled in sorted CD3+CD56+NKG2C+, CD3+CD56+NKG2C- and CD3+CD56-NKG2C+ T-cell subsets from several donors. Seven of the eight sequenced donors were HCMV-seropositive and one was HCMV-seronegative. To restrict sorting to alphabetaTCR-expressing T cells, an anti-gammadeltaTCR antibody was added in several experiments. For several donors, the dominant CD3+CD56+NKG2C+ clonotypes were among the top 10 CD8+ clonotypes and accounted for about 1.0-7.5% of CD8+ T cells. Those dominant clonotypes were again the most abundant among CD3+CD56-NKG2C+ cells in a handful of donors, at 28.3-60.1%. Whether the expanded NKG2C-expressing T cell clones were specific for HCMV antigens was left unclear. Randomly selected healthy volunteers, three men and five women, were used as the eight sequenced donors. HCMV-specific IgG was detected in serum with a commercial ELISA kit to determine HCMV serostatus. MIGEC was used to demultiplex reads and group reads by UMI, and MiTCR was used to assemble and quantify clonotypes. Only TCR cDNA sequences supported by at least two reads were kept to exclude erroneous sequences. The tcR package was used for downstream repertoire analysis, and clonotypes were matched across fractions by CDR3 nucleotide sequence plus V segment. Antigen specificity was annotated against VDJdb with VDJmatch, allowing one amino acid substitution in CDR3.

Specimen: CD4+ T cells sorted from blood. The sequence joins TRBV19 to TRBJ1-6, with 7 junctional bases fitting TRBD1. This TCR derives from a woman aged 18-35 years in good health. The CDR3 protein: CASSEQGPRDSPLHF. The bases read TGTGCCAGTAGTGAACAGGGGCCCAGGGATTCACCCCTCCACTTT.